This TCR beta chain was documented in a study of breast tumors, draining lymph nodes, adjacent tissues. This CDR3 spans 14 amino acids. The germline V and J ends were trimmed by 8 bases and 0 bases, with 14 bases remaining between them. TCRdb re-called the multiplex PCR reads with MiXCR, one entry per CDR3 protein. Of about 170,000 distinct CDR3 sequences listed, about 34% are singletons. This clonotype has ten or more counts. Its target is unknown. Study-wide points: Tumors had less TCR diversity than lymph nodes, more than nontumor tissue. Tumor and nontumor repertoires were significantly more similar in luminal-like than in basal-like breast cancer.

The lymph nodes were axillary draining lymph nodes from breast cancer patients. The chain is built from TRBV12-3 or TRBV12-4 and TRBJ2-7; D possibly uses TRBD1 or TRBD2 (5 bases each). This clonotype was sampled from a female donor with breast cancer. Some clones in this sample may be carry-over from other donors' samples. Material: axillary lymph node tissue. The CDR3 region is CASHRDASSYEQYF. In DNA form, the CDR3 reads TGTGCCAGCCATCGGGACGCCAGCTCCTACGAGCAGTACTTC.